The clone carrying this TCR beta chain was recorded once. No antigen is known for it. The data were obtained in a study of identical twins. Findings and limits, study-wide: Monozygotic twin pairs showed more out-of-frame TCR alpha sharing than models estimated.

From the 5' RACE reads, TCRdb called clonotypes with MiXCR, one entry per CDR3 protein. The table lists approximately 550,000 distinct CDR3 sequences, about a fifth of them singletons, with approximately 0.48% in the top ten. These data were likewise used in another study, on yellow fever vaccine responses in identical twins.

The clonotype comes from a woman aged 18-35 years in good health. Sequences were obtained from CD4+ T cells sorted from blood.

The CDR3 region is CASSYQGITGELFF. CDR3 sequence (DNA): TGTGCCAGCAGTTATCAGGGGATCACCGGGGAGCTGTTTTTT. J is TRBJ2-2 and V is TRBV6-5; D possibly corresponds to TRBD1 (6 bases). V was shortened by 3 bases and J by 4 bases, with 9 bases between the two germline ends. The CDR3 has 14 amino acids. In germline, CDR1 is MNHEY, CDR2 SVGAGI.